This TCR beta chain was profiled in a study of post-analysis software for immune sequencing data. Overall study results and limits: Among 5 or 6 TRBV segments more frequent in patients than controls were TRBV5-6, TRBV5-1 and TRBV20-1.

This clonotype was counted only a few times. Its target is not known. Looked up from germline, CDR1 is DFQATT and CDR2 is SNEGSKA (reference sequence). V was cut by 3 bases and J by 4 bases, with 12 bases left in between. CDR3 length: 13 residues. The authors incorporated unique molecular identifiers into the TCR beta cDNA libraries. MiXCR was run by TCRdb on the PCR reads, yielding one entry per CDR3 protein. The sample carries fewer than 700,000 distinct CDR3 sequences, roughly two fifths recorded once. Sequences were obtained from blood. V is TRBV20-1 and J is TRBJ1-1; D may be TRBD1 (5 bases). This receptor was obtained from a girl under 18 with multiple sclerosis. The chain's CDR3 is CSASRDRVTEAFF. Written as DNA, the CDR3 is TGCAGTGCTAGCCGGGACCGGGTCACTGAAGCTTTCTTT.